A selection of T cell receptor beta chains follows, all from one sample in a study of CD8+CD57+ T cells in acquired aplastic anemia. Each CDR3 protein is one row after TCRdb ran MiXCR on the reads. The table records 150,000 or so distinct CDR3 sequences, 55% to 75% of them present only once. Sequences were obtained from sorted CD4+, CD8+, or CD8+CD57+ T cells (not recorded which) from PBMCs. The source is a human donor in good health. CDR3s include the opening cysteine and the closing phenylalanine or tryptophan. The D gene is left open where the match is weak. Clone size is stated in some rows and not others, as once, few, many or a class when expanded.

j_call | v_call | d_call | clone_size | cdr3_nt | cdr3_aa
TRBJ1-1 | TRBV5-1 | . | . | TGCGCCAGCAGCTTGTTATCGGGGGCCACTGAAGCTTTCTTT | CASSLLSGATEAFF
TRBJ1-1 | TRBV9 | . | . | TGTGCCAGCAGCGTAGCTGAGAACACTGAAGCTTTCTTT | CASSVAENTEAFF
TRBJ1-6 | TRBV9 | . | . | TGTGCCAGCAGCACAGCAGCGGCTGGTTCACCCCTCCACTTT | CASSTAAAGSPLHF
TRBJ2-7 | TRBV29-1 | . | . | TGCAGCGTTGGCGGGTACTCCTACGAGCAGTACTTC | CSVGGYSYEQYF
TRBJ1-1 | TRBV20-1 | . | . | TGCAGTGCTAGAGTAGGGGCCCAGGCTGAAGCTTTCTTT | CSARVGAQAEAFF
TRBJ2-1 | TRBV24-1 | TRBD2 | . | TGTGCCACCGCTGCGAGCGGGGATCGGAATGAGCAGTTCTTC | CATAASGDRNEQFF
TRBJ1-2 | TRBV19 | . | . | TGTGCCAGTAGTATACCCGGGGACGCTTACTATGGCTACACCTTC | CASSIPGDAYYGYTF
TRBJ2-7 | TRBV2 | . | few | TGTGCCAGCAGTGTAGAGGGGTTCTACGAGCAGTACTTC | CASSVEGFYEQYF
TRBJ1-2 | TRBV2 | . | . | TGTGCCAGCAGTGATGCCAGCACCCCTAACTATGGCTACACCTTC | CASSDASTPNYGYTF
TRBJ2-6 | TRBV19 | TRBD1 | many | TGTGCCAGTAGTATGAGACAGGGTAACCCTGGGGCCAACGTCCTGACTTTC | CASSMRQGNPGANVLTF